This TCR beta chain originates from a study of blood T cell repertoires in COVID-19. Overall study: Sites across the United States, Italy and Spain contributed samples from acute and convalescent COVID-19. Sources were T cells, B-cell-depleted T cells, or PBMCs; the material itself was cDNA or gDNA.

Here immunoSEQ multiplex PCR was the method, and the copy in TCRdb shows in-frame clones only, minus some. This sample carries about 250,000 clones, approximately 80% of them seen once, and the ten largest clones take more than 25%. This CDR3 spans 13 amino acids. V lost 5 bases, J lost 6 bases, and 14 bases lay in between. Germline CDR1 and CDR2: PRHDT and FYEKMQ (reference sequence). The chain recombines TRBV13 with TRBJ2-7, with a tentative D call TRBD1 (6 bases). The sequenced sample was peripheral blood. The sequence was obtained from a man between 40 and 49 years old with acute or convalescent COVID-19. For the CDR3, the DNA is TGTGCCAGCAGCCCAAACCCAGGGGTCGAGCAGTACTTC. It translates to CASSPNPGVEQYF.